The 13 T cell receptor beta chains given below trace back to one sample, sequenced in a study of T cells after posttransplantation cyclophosphamide. Data came from immunoSEQ multiplex PCR; TCRdb stores just in-frame clones and leaves some out. This sample has approximately 25,000 clones, each found more than once. Busulfan-fludarabine conditioning, marrow transplant, and cyclophosphamide on days +3 and +4 were administered. Sample: PBMCs, taken after allogeneic stem cell transplant with posttransplant cyclophosphamide. The receptors shown here come from a male patient aged 18-29 years who received an allogeneic stem cell transplant from a related donor, was CMV-positive, and had no GVHD. Some T cells could come from the graft donor.

As concerns this clone: Its ends do not fully match the called genes, so a read error is possible. The chain couples TRBV5-1 to TRBJ2-5; D is undetermined. The CDR3 totals 13 residues. The germline V gene encodes CDR1 SGHRS and CDR2 YFSETQ. DNA of the CDR3: TGCGCCAGCAGCTTGGGACCAGAAGAGGCCCAGTACTTC. Translation gives CASSLGPEEAQYF.

At least ten counts were recorded for this clone. The chain recombines TRBV5-1 with TRBJ2-5; no firm D call. Per germline, CDR1 SGHRS and CDR2 YFSETQ. The CDR3 has 14 residues. V was shortened by 2 bases and J by 2 bases, with 10 bases between the two germline ends. The CDR3 sequence: CASSFTETQETQYF. The CDR3 region has the DNA TGCGCCAGCAGCTTCACCGAGACACAAGAGACCCAGTACTTC.

This clone was observed at least ten times. The chain uses TRBV5-1 and TRBJ2-3, with TRBD2 matching 13 bases. The length of the CDR3 is 15 residues. Germline assignment: CDR1 SGHRS and CDR2 YFSETQ. Losses at the gene ends were 4 bases for V and 6 bases for J; bases not matched to a gene: 5. The CDR3 region is CASSKLAGGLDTQYF. The CDR3 DNA reads TGCGCCAGCAGCAAACTAGCGGGAGGGCTGGATACGCAGTATTTT. The variable domain in full, completed from reference TRBV5-1 and TRBJ2-3, reads KAGVTQTPRYLIKTRGQQVTLSCSPISGHRSVSWYQQTPGQGLQFLFEYFSETQRNKGNFPGRFSGRQFSNSRSEMNVSTLELGDSALYLCASSKLAGGLDTQYFGPGTRLTVL.

This clone was observed at least ten times. This rearrangement joins TRBV13 to TRBJ1-3; possible D gene TRBD1, 6 bases. Trimming removed 5 bases from V and 8 bases from J, with 19 bases in between. The CDR3 totals 15 residues. Looked up from germline, CDR1 is PRHDT and CDR2 is FYEKMQ (reference sequence). CDR3 residues: CASSLRDTPVDTIYF. The CDR3 nucleotides are TGTGCCAGCAGCCTACGGGACACCCCGGTTGACACCATATATTTT.

This clone was counted many times. The V call is TRBV10-1, the J call TRBJ1-1, with 8 nucleotides matching TRBD1. J was trimmed by 6 bases and V by 2 bases; bases with no gene match: 5. The germline gives CDR1 WNHNN, CDR2 SYGVQD (reference sequence). CDR3 length: 14 amino acids. The CDR3 bases are TGCGCCAGCAGTGAGCTTCTGACAGGGGCTGAAGCTTTCTTT. Amino acid sequence: CASSELLTGAEAFF.

This clone was seen ten or more times. The chain is built from TRBV10-2 and TRBJ1-5; 7 bases match TRBD1. CDR1 WSHSY and CDR2 SAAADI come from the germline V gene. V trimming: 10 bases; J trimming: 0 bases; junction bases outside the gene matches: 15. This CDR3 comprises 17 residues. CDR3 sequence (DNA): TGCGCCAACGGAACGACAGGGCCCATGTTTAGCAATCAGCCCCAGCATTTT. Translating it yields CANGTTGPMFSNQPQHF.

This clone has at least ten counts. The V call is TRBV18, the J call TRBJ2-7; 8 nucleotides agree with TRBD2. J was trimmed by 7 bases and V by 6 bases; bases with no gene match: 17. Germline V gene lookup returns CDR1 KGHSH and CDR2 LQKENI. The CDR3 loop spans 16 amino acids. Here the CDR3 DNA reads TGTGCCAGCTCCCTAACCGGGACTAGTCCCTCTACGGAGCAGTACTTC. Translation: CASSLTGTSPSTEQYF.

This clone was picked up many times. The rearrangement uses TRBV7-2 and TRBJ1-3; D is perhaps TRBD1 (5 bases). Germline V gives CDR1 SGHTA, CDR2 FQGNSA. Trimming removed 5 bases from V and 0 bases from J, with 17 bases in between. The CDR3 consists of 17 residues. The CDR3 nucleotides are TGTGCCAGCAGCCTGGGGAGGTGGGACCGCTCTGGAAACACCATATATTTT. This gives the protein CASSLGRWDRSGNTIYF.

The CDR3 here is CASSEYELAGGQETQYF. Here the CDR3 DNA reads TGTGCCAGCAGTGAATATGAACTAGCGGGGGGCCAAGAGACCCAGTACTTC. The V gene is TRBV25-1, the J gene TRBJ2-5, with 12 bases fitting TRBD2. CDR3 size: 17 residues. From germline, CDR1 is MGHDK and CDR2 SYGVNS. The junction had 3 bases not matched to a gene; V was cut back by 0 bases and J by 1 base. The variable domain in full, completed from reference TRBV25-1 and TRBJ2-5, reads EADIYQTPRYLVIGTGKKITLECSQTMGHDKMYWYQQDPGMELHLIHYSYGVNSTEKGDLSSESTVSRIRTEHFPLTLESARPSHTSQYLCASSEYELAGGQETQYFGPGTRLLVL.

This clone was observed many times. CDR3 loop: CASSVGPETGGSPFF. The DNA of the CDR3 is TGTGCCAGCAGCGTAGGTCCCGAGACAGGGGGTAGTCCGTTCTTC. The rearrangement uses TRBV9 and TRBJ2-1, with 9 bases that match TRBD1. V was pared by 0 bases and J by 15 bases, with 13 bases of the junction left unmatched. The CDR3 contains 15 residues. The germline gives CDR1 SGDLS, CDR2 YYNGEE.

This clone was recorded at least ten times. The chain uses TRBV25-1 and TRBJ2-7; D is perhaps TRBD2 (6 bases). The CDR3 has 14 residues. The V end lost 1 base, the J end lost 5 bases, and 12 bases lay between the germline ends. Germline CDR1 reads MGHDK; CDR2 reads SYGVNS. CDR3 in amino acids: CASSESPGENEQYF. The CDR3 DNA reads as TGTGCCAGCAGTGAATCCCCGGGGGAGAACGAGCAGTACTTC.

This clone was seen many times. This chain joins TRBV2 and TRBJ2-3; 8 bases agree with TRBD2. CDR1 is SNHLY, CDR2 FYNNEI, per germline. The CDR3 contains 16 residues. Unmatched junction bases numbered 10, after V lost 4 bases and J lost 4 bases. CDR3 region: CASSAVETSAPDTQYF. The CDR3 coding sequence is TGTGCCAGCAGTGCTGTTGAGACTAGCGCCCCAGATACGCAGTATTTT.

This clone was seen ten or more times. The J gene is TRBJ1-1, the V gene TRBV12-5, with D hard to call. This CDR3 comprises 14 residues. Germline V gene lookup returns CDR1 LGHNT and CDR2 FRNRAP. V was trimmed by 1 base and J by 0 bases, leaving 6 bases between them. CDR3: CASGLGGLNTEAFF. The DNA for the CDR3 is TGTGCTAGTGGTTTGGGCGGCCTGAACACTGAAGCTTTCTTT.